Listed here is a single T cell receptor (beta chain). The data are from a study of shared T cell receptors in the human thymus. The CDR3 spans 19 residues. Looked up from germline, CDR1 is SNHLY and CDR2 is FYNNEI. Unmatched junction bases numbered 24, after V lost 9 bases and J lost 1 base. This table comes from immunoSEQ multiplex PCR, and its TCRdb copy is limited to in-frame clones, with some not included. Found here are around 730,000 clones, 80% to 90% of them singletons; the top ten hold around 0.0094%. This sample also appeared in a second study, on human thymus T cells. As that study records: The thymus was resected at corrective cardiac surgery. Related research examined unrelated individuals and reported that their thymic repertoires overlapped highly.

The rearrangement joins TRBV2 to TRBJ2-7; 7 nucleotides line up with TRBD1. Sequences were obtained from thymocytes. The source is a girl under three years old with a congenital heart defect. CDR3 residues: CARGLPGQPVSGRSYEQYF. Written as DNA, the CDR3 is TGTGCCAGGGGTTTACCGGGACAGCCAGTCAGCGGTCGATCCTACGAGCAGTACTTC. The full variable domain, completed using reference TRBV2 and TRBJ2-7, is EPEVTQTPSHQVTQMGQEVILRCVPISNHLYFYWYRQILGQKVEFLVSFYNNEISEKSEIFDDQFSVERPDGSNFTLKIRSTKLEDSAMYFCARGLPGQPVSGRSYEQYFGPGTRLTVT.